Sequencing of this TCR beta chain was carried out in a study of T cell responses to AZD1222 COVID-19 vaccine. General study results and limits: Clonal diversity was possibly underestimated, and the donors were mostly white British, with more females. None of the repertoires were sampled until the peak T cell response had passed. Spike as a whole was targeted by vaccine-associated CD4 TCRs, dominant at 160-218 and 743-854.

Note on this clone: Its antigen remains unidentified.

The V and J ends lost 5 bases and 8 bases respectively, with 13 bases between them. From germline, CDR1 is MDHEN and CDR2 SYDVKM. The CDR3 totals 14 residues. Libraries were prepared by immunoSEQ multiplex PCR; TCRdb keeps only in-frame clonotypes and omits some of them. The sample shows more than 85,000 clones, 70% to 90% of them seen only once. This sequence joins TRBV28 and TRBJ1-6, with D unclear. Here the sequenced sample was peripheral blood, taken on day 0 of AZD1222 vaccination. The receptor was isolated from an adult in good health. The CDR3 protein is CASSLAPGDSPLHF. The CDR3 region has the DNA TGTGCCAGCAGTCTTGCCCCTGGGGATTCACCCCTCCACTTT.